The following is a T cell receptor (beta chain) sequence with its context. Its target is unknown. The DNA is left out, because the CDR3 cannot be placed on it with certainty; the CDR3 is given as TCRdb lists it. Repertoires were generated with immunoSEQ multiplex PCR, while TCRdb's copy carries only in-frame clones and drops some. This table has approximately 60,000 clones, more than 80% appearing once. This sample is drawn from a study of OX40 agonist ivuxolimab in advanced cancers. Study-wide findings and caveats: More expanded clones were seen, on average, in CD8+ T cells than in CD4+.

The sampling schedule covered blood at baseline, cycle 4 day 1, and cycle 7 day 1. Per germline, CDR1 SNHLY and CDR2 FYNNEI. The CDR3 has 14 amino acids, counting both end residues. This clonotype originated in an adult with an advanced solid tumor such as melanoma, head and neck, liver or kidney cancer. The chain couples TRBV2 to TRBJ1-5. This sample comprised CD4+ or CD8+ T cells sorted from blood, obtained in a trial of the OX40 agonist ivuxolimab. CDR3 in amino acids: CASSDVRGRQPQHF.